This is a list of T cell receptor beta chains from one sample in a study of T cells in localized non-small cell lung cancer. Clones were sequenced by immunoSEQ multiplex PCR, and TCRdb holds only the in-frame ones, with some missing. The sample includes around 26,000 clones, 90% of them seen just once. Here the sequenced sample was peripheral blood, taken before any cancer treatment. Every receptor here comes from a woman aged 35 to 70 with stage I lung adenocarcinoma. Each CDR3 is given with its conserved first and last residue. D genes are given only for firm matches. Part of the rows lack a size; the others show once, few, many or a class for expanded clones.

abundance,d_gene,len,v_gene,j_gene,CDR3nt,CDR3aa
few,TRBD1,18,TRBV4-2,TRBJ1-5,TGTGCCAGCAGCCAGGATTACAGGGGATGGTACAGCAATCAGCCCCAGCATTTT,CASSQDYRGWYSNQPQHF
-,TRBD1,15,TRBV9,TRBJ2-5,TGTGCCAGCAGCGACCTGACAGGGGGCGCGGGGACCCAGTACTTC,CASSDLTGGAGTQYF
-,-,15,TRBV7-9,TRBJ1-1,TGTGCCAGCACCCCGAACCAGGGGCGATCCCCTGAAGCTTTCTTT,CASTPNQGRSPEAFF
-,-,18,TRBV7-9,TRBJ2-2,TGTGCCAGCAGCCCGTTAGGGGGTGTGCCGTCGAACACCGGGGAGCTGTTTTTT,CASSPLGGVPSNTGELFF
-,-,14,TRBV18,TRBJ1-1,TGTGCCAGCTCACCTCAGGGTGTGGACACTGAAGCTTTCTTT,CASSPQGVDTEAFF
-,-,15,TRBV19,TRBJ2-3,TGTGCCAGTAGTCTGGACTCCTCTAGCACAGATACGCAGTATTTT,CASSLDSSSTDTQYF
-,TRBD1,13,TRBV5-4,TRBJ1-2,TGTGCCAGCAGCATGGACAGGGTAGTCGGCTACACCTTC,CASSMDRVVGYTF
once,-,13,TRBV30,TRBJ1-1,TGTGCCTGGAGTGTACTACCCAACACTGAAGCTTTCTTT,CAWSVLPNTEAFF
-,TRBD1,15,TRBV10-3,TRBJ2-5,TGTGCCATCAGTGATGGACAGGGGGATCGGGAGACCCAGTACTTC,CAISDGQGDRETQYF
-,TRBD2,13,TRBV7-2,TRBJ2-3,TGTGCCAGCAGCCCAACTAGCGCAGATACGCAGTATTTT,CASSPTSADTQYF
once,-,14,TRBV6-5,TRBJ2-1,TGTGCCAGCAGTTACTCGGACAGTCGCAATGAGCAGTTCTTC,CASSYSDSRNEQFF
once,-,14,TRBV30,TRBJ2-7,TGTGCCTGGAGTGTAGGCCAGGGGTACCGCGAGCAGTACTTC,CAWSVGQGYREQYF
-,-,14,TRBV19,TRBJ2-2,TGTGCCAGTAGTAAAGGGACGAACACCGGGGAGCTGTTTTTT,CASSKGTNTGELFF
-,-,13,TRBV30,TRBJ2-2,TGTGCCTGGAGCAGGTTCAACACCGGGGAGCTGTTTTTT,CAWSRFNTGELFF
-,-,11,TRBV6-6,TRBJ1-1,TGTGCCAGCAGGAGGGATACTGAAGCTTTCTTT,CASRRDTEAFF
-,-,11,TRBV19,TRBJ2-5,TGTGCCAGTAGTTCCCTGGGGACCCAGTACTTC,CASSSLGTQYF
-,TRBD1,17,TRBV29-1,TRBJ2-6,TGCAGCGTTGAAGGTAGGGACAGGTTTTTAGGGGCCAACGTCCTGACTTTC,CSVEGRDRFLGANVLTF
-,-,13,TRBV5-4,TRBJ1-1,TGTGCCAGCAGTATAGACGGGAACACTGAAGCTTTCTTT,CASSIDGNTEAFF
-,-,14,TRBV5-6,TRBJ2-2,TGTGCCAGCAGCTTAGGGACGTACACCGGGGAGCTGTTTTTT,CASSLGTYTGELFF
-,-,15,TRBV18,TRBJ2-2,TGTGCCAGCTCACCAGGCCCTGCCGATACCGGGGAGCTGTTTTTT,CASSPGPADTGELFF
-,-,14,TRBV7-2,TRBJ2-7,TGTGCCAGTACTTCCGGGACCCAAACCTACGAGCAGTACTTC,CASTSGTQTYEQYF
-,-,15,TRBV19,TRBJ2-7,TGTGCCAGTAGTACTCTCCGGGCTAATACGAGGGAGCAGTACTTC,CASSTLRANTREQYF
-,TRBD1,15,TRBV7-9,TRBJ2-2,TGTGCCAGCAGCAGAGGGGGCGCGCACACCGGGGAGCTGTTTTTT,CASSRGGAHTGELFF
-,TRBD2,15,TRBV18,TRBJ2-1,TGTGCCAGCTCCCAGGGACTAGCGGGAGAGGGTGAGCAGTTCTTC,CASSQGLAGEGEQFF
-,-,19,TRBV27,TRBJ1-6,TGTGCCAGCAGGTGGGGGGCCGGCAGCGGATCCTCCTATAATTCACCCCTCCACTTT,CASRWGAGSGSSYNSPLHF
-,-,11,TRBV7-2,TRBJ1-6,TGTGCCAGCAGCTTCCGAACGGGCCTCCACTTT,CASSFRTGLHF
-,TRBD1,14,TRBV6-4,TRBJ2-3,TGTGCCGGCAGTGACGGACAGGGGGCAGATACGCAGTATTTT,CAGSDGQGADTQYF
-,TRBD1,14,TRBV19,TRBJ1-5,TGTGCCAGTACAGGACAGGGAGGATATCAGCCCCAGCATTTT,CASTGQGGYQPQHF
-,TRBD2,14,TRBV7-2,TRBJ2-2,TGTGCCAGCAGCGCCGGGACTAGGCCCGGGGAGCTGTTTTTT,CASSAGTRPGELFF
-,TRBD1,14,TRBV30,TRBJ2-2,TGTGCCTGGGGGACAGGGGTTCACACCGGGGAGCTGTTTTTT,CAWGTGVHTGELFF
-,TRBD1,15,TRBV6-5,TRBJ1-3,TGTGCCAGCAGTCCAGGGACAGGCTCTGGAAACACCATATATTTT,CASSPGTGSGNTIYF